Shown below are 4 T cell receptor beta chains from a single sample sequenced in a study of shared clonotypes between healthy human individuals. Repertoires were generated with immunoSEQ multiplex PCR, while TCRdb's copy carries only in-frame clones and drops some. This table holds approximately 2.5 million clones, 85% to 95% found once. The sample was naive CD4+ T cells sorted from blood. As to subset: CD45RA+ positively selected. The source is a man aged 18 to 30 in good health.

A note on this clone: This may be a read error: a much more frequent sequence differs by one nucleotide. Other DNA variants within this sample encode the same CDR3. V gene TRBV7-9 combines with J gene TRBJ2-5; D unresolved. The V gene's germline CDR1 is SEHNR and CDR2 FQNEAQ (reference sequence). The CDR3 is made up of 11 amino acids. CDR3 protein: CASSSQETQYF. In DNA, the CDR3 is TGTGCCAGCAGCTCCCAAGAAACCCAGTACTTC.

V and J are TRBV28 and TRBJ2-2; D is perhaps TRBD1 (6 bases). Germline CDR1 and CDR2: MDHEN and SYDVKM. This CDR3 has 14 amino acids. Trimming removed 6 bases from V and 3 bases from J, with 11 bases in between. CDR3 loop: CASRTQGYTGELFF. In DNA, the CDR3 is TGTGCCAGCAGAACCCAGGGGTACACCGGGGAGCTGTTTTTT. The full variable domain, in which reference TRBV28 and TRBJ2-2 provide the parts outside the CDR3, is DVKVTQSSRYLVKRTGEKVFLECVQDMDHENMFWYRQDPGLGLRLIYFSYDVKMKEKGDIPEGYSVSREKKERFSLILESASTNQTSMYLCASRTQGYTGELFFGEGSRLTVL.

V usage is TRBV2 and J usage is TRBJ1-6, with a possible D match to TRBD1 (6 bases). This CDR3 has 14 amino acids. V gave up 8 bases and J gave up 7 bases, with 15 bases separating them. Germline V gene sequence: CDR1 SNHLY, CDR2 FYNNEI. CDR3 bases: TGTGCCAGCCATGACAGGCAGTTAAATTCACCCCTCCACTTT. It is translated as CASHDRQLNSPLHF. The entire variable domain, with the rest obtained from reference TRBV2 and TRBJ1-6, is as follows: EPEVTQTPSHQVTQMGQEVILRCVPISNHLYFYWYRQILGQKVEFLVSFYNNEISEKSEIFDDQFSVERPDGSNFTLKIRSTKLEDSAMYFCASHDRQLNSPLHFGNGTRLTVT.

The chain employs TRBV21-1 and TRBJ2-5. TRBV21-1 has pseudogene status. The CDR3 covers 13 residues. The CDR3: CASSPMWGETQYF. Here the CDR3 DNA reads TGTGCCAGCAGCCCCATGTGGGGTGAGACCCAGTACTTC.